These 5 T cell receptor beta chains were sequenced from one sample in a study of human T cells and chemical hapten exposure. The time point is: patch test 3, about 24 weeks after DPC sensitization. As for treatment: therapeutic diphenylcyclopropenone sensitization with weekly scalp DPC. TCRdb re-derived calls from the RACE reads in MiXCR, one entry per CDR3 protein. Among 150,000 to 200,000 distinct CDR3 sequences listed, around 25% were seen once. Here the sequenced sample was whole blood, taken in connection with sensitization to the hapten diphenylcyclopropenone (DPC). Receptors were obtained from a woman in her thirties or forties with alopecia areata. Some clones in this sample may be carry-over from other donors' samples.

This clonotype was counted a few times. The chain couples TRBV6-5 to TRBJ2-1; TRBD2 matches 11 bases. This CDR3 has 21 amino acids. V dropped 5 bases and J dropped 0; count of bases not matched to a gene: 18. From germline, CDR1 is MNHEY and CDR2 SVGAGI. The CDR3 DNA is TGTGCCAGCAGTCCATCTGGGGTTGCACTAGCGGGGGTAAGCTCCTACAATGAGCAGTTCTTC. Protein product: CASSPSGVALAGVSSYNEQFF.

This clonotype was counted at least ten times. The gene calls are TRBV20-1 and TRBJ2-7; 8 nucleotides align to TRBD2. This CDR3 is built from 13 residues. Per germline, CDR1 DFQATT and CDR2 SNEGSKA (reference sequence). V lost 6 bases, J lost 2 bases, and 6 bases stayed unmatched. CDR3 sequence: CSADSGTAYEQYF. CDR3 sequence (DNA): TGCAGTGCCGATAGCGGGACGGCCTACGAGCAGTACTTC.

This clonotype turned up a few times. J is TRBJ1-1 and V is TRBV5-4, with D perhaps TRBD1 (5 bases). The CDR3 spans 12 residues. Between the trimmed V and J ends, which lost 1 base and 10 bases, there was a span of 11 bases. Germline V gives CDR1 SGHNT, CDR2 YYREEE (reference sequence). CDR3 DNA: TGTGCCAGCAGCTTGAGAGGGGCGAGAGCTTTCTTT. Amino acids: CASSLRGARAFF. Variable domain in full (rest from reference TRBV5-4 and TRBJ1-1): ETGVTQSPTHLIKTRGQQVTLRCSSQSGHNTVSWYQQALGQGPQFIFQYYREEENGRGNFPPRFSGLQFPNYSSELNVNALELDDSALYLCASSLRGARAFFGQGTRLTVV.

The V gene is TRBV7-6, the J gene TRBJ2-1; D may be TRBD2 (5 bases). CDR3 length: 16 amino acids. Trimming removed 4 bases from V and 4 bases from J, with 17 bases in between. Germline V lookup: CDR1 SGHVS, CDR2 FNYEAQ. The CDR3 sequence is CASSSTSAGLYNEQFF. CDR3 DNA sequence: TGTGCCAGCAGCTCCACCTCGGCGGGCCTATACAATGAGCAGTTCTTC.

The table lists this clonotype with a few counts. The CDR3 here is CSVDFLNTGELFF. CDR3 nucleotide sequence: TGCAGCGTTGACTTCTTGAACACCGGGGAGCTGTTTTTT. The chain joins TRBV29-1 to TRBJ2-2; no firm D call. V gave up 3 bases and J gave up 1 base, with 6 bases separating them. Per the germline V gene, CDR1 is SQVTM and CDR2 is ANQGSEA. The CDR3 totals 13 residues.